One and the same sample provided the 31 T cell receptor beta chains below, sequenced in a study of shared clonotypes between healthy human individuals. Clones were read by immunoSEQ multiplex PCR, and TCRdb kept only the in-frame ones, dropping some. The sample contains 2,500,000 or so clones, around 93% of which appear only once. The sample was naive CD4+ T cells from PBMCs. Subset indicated: CD45RA+ positively selected. The origin of the receptors is a man aged 18 to 30 in good health. Some clones in this sample may be carry-over from other donors' samples.

This chain connects TRBV6-5 to TRBJ1-2; no clear D. Germline values: CDR1 MNHEY, CDR2 SVGAGI. There are 11 residues in the CDR3. The ends were cut back, 7 bases at V and 4 bases at J, with 7 bases in the middle. In nucleotides, the CDR3 is TGTGCCAGCACGGACGGCTATGGCTACACCTTC. Translated: CASTDGYGYTF.

V and J are TRBV29-1 and TRBJ1-5; D gene unclear. Germline assignment: CDR1 SQVTM and CDR2 ANQGSEA. Trimming took 5 bases from V and 7 from J, leaving 9 bases between them. CDR3 size: 11 residues. The CDR3 reads CSVLGEQPQHF. The CDR3 nucleotides are TGCAGCGTTTTAGGTGAGCAGCCCCAGCATTTT.

V and J are TRBV2 and TRBJ2-7; 7 bases align to TRBD1. Trimming removed 6 bases from V and 12 bases from J; junction bases left unmatched: 11. The CDR3 runs to 12 residues. CDR1 is SNHLY, CDR2 FYNNEI, per germline. CDR3 amino acids: CASSRDRVEGYF. The CDR3 DNA is TGTGCCAGCAGCCGCGACAGGGTGGAAGGGTACTTC.

In regard to this clone: The sample contains more than one DNA sequence encoding this CDR3. The chain combines TRBV5-4 with TRBJ2-3; D ambiguous. The germline V gene encodes CDR1 SGHNT and CDR2 YYREEE (reference sequence). The CDR3 sequence is 14 residues long. V lost 0 bases and J lost 0, with 5 bases in between. CDR3 in amino acids: CASSLGGSTDTQYF. CDR3 DNA sequence: TGTGCCAGCAGCTTGGGCGGTAGCACAGATACGCAGTATTTT.

The rearrangement joins TRBV6-6 to TRBJ2-3; D gene ambiguous. Germline-derived CDR1 and CDR2 are MNHNY and SVGAGI (reference sequence). Trimming took off 5 bases at V and 6 bases at J, with 12 bases between the two ends. The CDR3 sequence is 13 residues long. This CDR3 reads CASSGPIRDTQYF. The DNA for the CDR3 is TGTGCCAGCAGTGGGCCTATTAGGGATACGCAGTATTTT.

The chain is built from TRBV7-9 and TRBJ2-1; D is unresolved. V was clipped by 1 base and J by 7 bases, with 11 bases between them. CDR3 length: 14 amino acids. Per the germline V gene, CDR1 is SEHNR and CDR2 is FQNEAQ (reference sequence). For the CDR3, the DNA is TGTGCCAGCAGCTTAGTCCCTAGGGCGAATGAGCAGTTCTTC. Translated: CASSLVPRANEQFF.

The V gene is TRBV21-1, the J gene TRBJ2-6. TRBV21-1 is classified as a pseudogene. This CDR3 region has 16 residues. CDR3 DNA sequence: TGTGCCAGCAGCAATGCTGGGGCTAGCGGGGCCAACGTCCTGACTTTC. Amino acids: CASSNAGASGANVLTF.

The chain joins TRBV28 to TRBJ1-5; the match to TRBD1 covers 8 bases. Looked up from germline, CDR1 is MDHEN and CDR2 is SYDVKM. The CDR3 runs 15 residues. Germline trimming cut 5 bases from V and 8 bases from J; bases unmatched to any gene: 11. The DNA of the CDR3 is TGTGCCAGCAGTCCACAGGGGGGTTATGTCGAGCCCCAGCATTTT. As protein: CASSPQGGYVEPQHF.

The chain carries TRBV29-1 and TRBJ1-5, with no clear D. The ends were cut back, 5 bases at V and 2 bases at J, with 10 bases in the middle. CDR1 and CDR2 from the germline V gene are SQVTM and ANQGSEA. This CDR3 contains 13 residues. The CDR3, as DNA: TGCAGCGTTATGGTGACTGGCAATCAGCCCCAGCATTTT. Translated: CSVMVTGNQPQHF.

The chain couples TRBV5-8 to TRBJ2-7, with D uncertain. The V gene's germline CDR1 is SGHTS and CDR2 YDEGEE. The ends were cut back, 0 bases at V and 3 bases at J, with 13 bases in the middle. The CDR3 loop spans 15 amino acids. The CDR3 nucleotides read TGTGCCAGCAGCTTGGCGGCCAGTCAAATCTACGAGCAGTACTTC. It translates to CASSLAASQIYEQYF.

V is TRBV7-8 and J is TRBJ1-4; no clear D gene. Trimming removed 4 bases at V and 4 bases at J, with 10 bases between. The CDR3 covers 14 residues. Germline CDR1 SGHVS, CDR2 FQNEAQ. The CDR3 reads CASSSGRVNEKLFF. The DNA of the CDR3 is TGTGCCAGCAGCTCCGGACGGGTTAATGAAAAACTGTTTTTT.

The genes are TRBV14 and TRBJ2-3; weak D call: TRBD1 (6 bases). Trimming took 3 bases from V and 3 from J, leaving 16 bases between them. The CDR3 has 16 residues. The germline CDR1 and CDR2 sequences are SGHDN and FVKESK. CDR3 nucleotides: TGTGCCAGCAGCCAGGAGATTAACAGGGAAACAGATACGCAGTATTTT. Translated, it gives CASSQEINRETDTQYF.

V gene TRBV9 combines with J gene TRBJ2-1, with 7 bases identical to TRBD2. This CDR3 spans 16 amino acids. With 0 bases clipped from V and 0 bases from J, the junction kept 3 bases outside the gene matches. CDR1 is SGDLS, CDR2 YYNGEE, per germline. CDR3 sequence (DNA): TGTGCCAGCAGCGTAGAGTGGGGGGGCTCCTACAATGAGCAGTTCTTC. Amino acid sequence: CASSVEWGGSYNEQFF.

This chain joins TRBV28 and TRBJ2-6; 9 positions agree with TRBD1. The CDR3 contains 17 residues. The V and J ends lost 4 bases and 0 bases, in that order; junction bases with no gene match: 4. The germline V gene encodes CDR1 MDHEN and CDR2 SYDVKM. As DNA, the CDR3 is TGTGCCAGCAGTTCGGGGACAGGGCCCTCTGGGGCCAACGTCCTGACTTTC. Encoded protein: CASSSGTGPSGANVLTF.

With regard to this clone: Other DNA sequences in the same sample also yield this CDR3. The chain joins TRBV7-9 to TRBJ1-5; D is perhaps TRBD1 (5 bases). The CDR3 consists of 13 residues. CDR1 and CDR2 (germline): SEHNR, FQNEAQ (reference sequence). V lost 4 bases, J lost 2 bases, and 6 bases lay in between. DNA for the CDR3: TGTGCCAGCAGCTGGGGGGGCAATCAGCCCCAGCATTTT. It translates to CASSWGGNQPQHF.

The chain joins TRBV4-1 to TRBJ1-1; TRBD1 aligns across 8 bases. The ends lost 1 base at V and 5 bases at J; junction bases unmatched: 9. Germline V gene sequence: CDR1 MGHRA, CDR2 YSYEKL. CDR3 length equals 16 residues. The CDR3 here is CASSQAKAGGNTEAFF. The CDR3 DNA reads as TGCGCCAGCAGCCAAGCGAAGGCAGGGGGCAATACTGAAGCTTTCTTT.

This clone was detected once. V and J are TRBV7-3 and TRBJ2-7, with D perhaps assigned TRBD1 or TRBD2 (6 bases each). Between the trimmed V and J ends, which lost 2 bases and 5 bases, there was a span of 10 bases. The CDR3 has 13 residues. Germline V gives CDR1 SGHTA, CDR2 FQGTGA. The CDR3 coding sequence is TGTGCCAGCAGCTTAGGGCGGGACAACGAGCAGTACTTC. Its translation: CASSLGRDNEQYF.

This clone showed up just once. The chain links TRBV27 to TRBJ2-7; weak D call: TRBD1 (6 bases). This CDR3 contains 13 residues. The ends were cut back, 6 bases at V and 4 bases at J, with 13 bases in the middle. The germline CDR1 and CDR2 sequences are MNHEY and SMNVEV (reference sequence). CDR3 coding DNA: TGTGCCAGCAGCCAGGGGCGGAGGTACGAGCAGTACTTC. This encodes CASSQGRRYEQYF.

The J gene is TRBJ2-3, the V gene TRBV27; D uncertain. V shed 1 base and J shed 0 bases, with 14 bases lying between them. CDR1 is MNHEY, CDR2 SMNVEV, per germline (reference sequence). The CDR3 is made up of 17 amino acids. The DNA for the CDR3 is TGTGCCAGCAGTTTATTATTCGGGCAGACTAGCACAGATACGCAGTATTTT. It codes for CASSLLFGQTSTDTQYF.

This clone was picked up one time. This specimen includes other DNA sequences encoding the same CDR3. The chain links TRBV29-1 to TRBJ2-5; no clear D gene. Trimming pared 0 bases from V and 4 bases from J, leaving 9 bases between. From germline, CDR1 is SQVTM and CDR2 ANQGSEA. This CDR3 is 13 amino acids long. The CDR3 spells CSVEEVHGETQYF. CDR3 in DNA: TGCAGCGTTGAAGAGGTTCACGGAGAGACCCAGTACTTC. The complete variable domain, with remaining parts taken from reference TRBV29-1 and TRBJ2-5, reads SAVISQKPSRDICQRGTSLTIQCQVDSQVTMMFWYRQQPGQSLTLIATANQGSEATYESGFVIDKFPISRPNLTFSTLTVSNMSPEDSSIYLCSVEEVHGETQYFGPGTRLLVL.

The chain recombines TRBV18 with TRBJ2-1, with D unclear. Germline CDR1 is KGHSH and CDR2 is LQKENI. V dropped 1 base and J dropped 7 bases, with 5 bases sitting between them. The CDR3 runs to 12 residues. Written as DNA, the CDR3 is TGTGCCAGCTCACCACGCGAGAATGAGCAGTTCTTC. The encoded protein is CASSPRENEQFF.

The chain joins TRBV7-9 to TRBJ2-1; 12 bases fit TRBD2. The trim removed 3 bases at V and 1 base at J, leaving 7 bases unmatched. Germline lookup yields CDR1 SEHNR and CDR2 FQNEAQ (reference sequence). The CDR3 consists of 18 residues. In nucleotides, the CDR3 is TGTGCCAGCAGCTTCCCTTTGACTAGCGGGAGTTCCTACAATGAGCAGTTCTTC. It translates to CASSFPLTSGSSYNEQFF.

The V and J genes are TRBV29-1 and TRBJ2-5; 7 bases agree with TRBD2. The V segment lost 5 bases and the J segment 2 bases; nucleotides outside the gene matches: 11. The CDR3 contains 15 residues. Per the germline V gene, CDR1 is SQVTM and CDR2 is ANQGSEA. CDR3 DNA: TGCAGCGTTCCGAAGTCTAGCGGACATCAAGAGACCCAGTACTTC. The encoded protein is CSVPKSSGHQETQYF.

Note on this clone: This sample also contains other DNA sequences that code for the same CDR3. The chain joins TRBV7-3 to TRBJ2-1, with TRBD2 matching over 8 bases. J gave up 4 bases and V 5 bases, and 7 bases lay outside the gene matches. CDR1 SGHTA and CDR2 FQGTGA come from the germline V gene. CDR3 length: 15 residues. The CDR3 here is CASSLTPGGYNEQFF. The CDR3 DNA reads as TGTGCCAGCAGCCTCACCCCGGGAGGGTACAATGAGCAGTTCTTC.

The CDR3 DNA reads TGCGCCAGCAGCTTGCCAGTGCCCCCGGGACTTCGGGATACGCAGTATTTT. Translating it yields CASSLPVPPGLRDTQYF. The chain has TRBV5-1 and TRBJ2-3; D might be TRBD2 (6 bases). The V end was cut by 1 base, the J end by 6 bases, with 21 bases between. Germline V gene sequence: CDR1 SGHRS, CDR2 YFSETQ. The length of the CDR3 is 17 residues.

The rearrangement uses TRBV11-2 and TRBJ2-1, with D possibly being TRBD2 (6 bases). Trimming cost V 1 base and J 4 bases, with 14 bases left between them. Per the germline V gene, CDR1 is SGHAT and CDR2 is FQNNGV. The length of the CDR3 is 16 residues. CDR3 DNA sequence: TGTGCCAGCAGCTTAGTTGTTGGTAGCGGTTACAATGAGCAGTTCTTC. Protein product: CASSLVVGSGYNEQFF.

This chain connects TRBV25-1 to TRBJ1-4; D not certain. The CDR3 runs to 13 residues. V lost 8 bases, J lost 3 bases, and 10 bases lay in between. Germline-derived CDR1 and CDR2 are MGHDK and SYGVNS. The CDR3 sequence is CASSTIANEKLFF. CDR3 bases: TGTGCCAGCTCCACAATTGCTAATGAAAAACTGTTTTTT.

V and J are TRBV5-1 and TRBJ2-7; 10 positions match TRBD1. The CDR3 length is 19 residues. Germline V lookup: CDR1 SGHRS, CDR2 YFSETQ. V lost 4 bases, J lost 1 base, and 17 bases stayed unmatched. This chain's CDR3 is CASSTRPPGQGTQSYEQYF. CDR3 DNA sequence: TGCGCCAGCAGCACCAGGCCCCCGGGACAGGGGACCCAATCCTACGAGCAGTACTTC.

This clone was observed once. The chain is built from TRBV18 and TRBJ2-1, with TRBD2 identical over 11 bases. The CDR3 contains 16 residues. Germline CDR1 is KGHSH and CDR2 is LQKENI. The V and J ends lost 4 bases and 6 bases, in that order; junction bases with no gene match: 8. CDR3 coding DNA: TGTGCCAGCTCACTTCCGGGACTAGCGGAGGCCAATGAGCAGTTCTTC. Translation gives CASSLPGLAEANEQFF.

This clone was seen only once. This chain links TRBV7-9 with TRBJ1-1; unclear D gene. The CDR3 is 14 residues long. Trimming cost V 4 bases and J 0 bases, with 9 bases left between them. In germline, CDR1 is SEHNR, CDR2 FQNEAQ (reference sequence). CDR3 region: CASSSLGMNTEAFF. CDR3 bases: TGTGCCAGCAGCTCCCTAGGGATGAACACTGAAGCTTTCTTT.

The chain combines TRBV18 with TRBJ2-5; 8 nucleotides line up with TRBD1. This CDR3 has 15 amino acids. The V and J ends lost 6 bases and 1 base, in that order; junction bases with no gene match: 7. Germline CDR1 KGHSH, CDR2 LQKENI. CDR3 in amino acids: CASSPGTGVQETQYF. The DNA of the CDR3 is TGTGCCAGCTCGCCCGGGACAGGTGTCCAAGAGACCCAGTACTTC.